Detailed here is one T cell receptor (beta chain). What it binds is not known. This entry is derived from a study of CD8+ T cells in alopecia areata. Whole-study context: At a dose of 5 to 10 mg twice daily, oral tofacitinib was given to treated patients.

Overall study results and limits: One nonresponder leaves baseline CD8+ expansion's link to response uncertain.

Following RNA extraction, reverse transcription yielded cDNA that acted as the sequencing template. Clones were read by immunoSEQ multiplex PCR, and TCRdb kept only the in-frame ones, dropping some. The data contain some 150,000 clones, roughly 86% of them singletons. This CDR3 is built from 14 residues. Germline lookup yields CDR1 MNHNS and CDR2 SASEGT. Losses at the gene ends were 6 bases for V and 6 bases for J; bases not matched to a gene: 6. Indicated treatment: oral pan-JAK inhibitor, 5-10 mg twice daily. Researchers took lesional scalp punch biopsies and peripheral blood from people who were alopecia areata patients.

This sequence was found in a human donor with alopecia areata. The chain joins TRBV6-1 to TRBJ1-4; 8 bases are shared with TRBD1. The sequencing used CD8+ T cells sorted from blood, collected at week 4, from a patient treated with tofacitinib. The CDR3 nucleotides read TGTGCCAGCAGCAAGGGACAGGCCGATGAAAAACTGTTTTTT. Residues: CASSKGQADEKLFF.